This entry concerns a single TCR beta chain. Just one base apart from a much larger clone, this may be a read error. These data originate in a study of molecular identifiers for immune sequencing clone quantification. TCRdb passed the PCR reads through MiXCR, listing each CDR3 protein once. The sample gives 550,000 to 750,000 distinct CDR3 sequences, approximately 20% of which show up once; about 0.9% is in the top ten. The CDR3 is 14 residues long. Germline CDR1 and CDR2: WSHSY and SAAADI. V was cut by 8 bases and J by 10 bases, with 21 bases left in between. This chain joins TRBV10-2 and TRBJ1-5; D is undetermined. Sequencing input: naive CD8+ T cells from blood, with Jurkat cell RNA spiked in. This sample's subset: FACS-sorted CD8+CD4-CCR7+CD45RA+ naive T cells. The receptor was isolated from a human donor in good health. Some libraries in this study had Jurkat cell RNA spiked in. The CDR3 region is CASRNGGLGHPQHF. The CDR3 nucleotides are TGCGCCAGCCGAAACGGCGGGTTGGGTCATCCCCAGCATTTT.